The rows below give T cell receptor beta chains drawn from one sample of a study of cytomegalovirus exposure and HLA in healthy donors. The protocol was immunoSEQ multiplex PCR, while the TCRdb copy is restricted to in-frame clones and leaves out a portion. Here the sample spans some 170,000 clones, 60% to 80% being singletons. What was sequenced was PBMCs. These receptors were taken from a man aged 35 to 55 in good health and CMV-seropositive. Each CDR3 is given with its conserved first and last residue. The D gene is left open where the match is weak. Clone sizes are given selectively: once, few, many, or a class where the clone is expanded.

v_gene	d_gene	j_gene	abundance	CDR3nt	CDR3aa
TRBV9	NA	TRBJ1-2	NA	TGTGCCAGCAGCGTGTCGGACAGTGGATACTATGGCTACACCTTC	CASSVSDSGYYGYTF
TRBV5-1	NA	TRBJ2-3	once	TGCGCCAGCAGCGATCCCGGGGGAAACACAGATACGCAGTATTTT	CASSDPGGNTDTQYF
TRBV4-2	TRBD1	TRBJ2-3	few	TGTGCCAGCAGTTTATTGAGGGCAGGGGGCCCAGATACGCAGTATTTT	CASSLLRAGGPDTQYF
TRBV2	NA	TRBJ1-2	few	TGTGCCAGCAGTCCCGACAGGAACTATGGCTACACCTTC	CASSPDRNYGYTF
TRBV11-3	NA	TRBJ2-6	NA	TGTGCCAGCAGCTTACGGTTGTCTGGGGCCAACGGCCTGACTTTC	CASSLRLSGANGLTF
TRBV2	NA	TRBJ2-3	NA	TGTGCCAGCAGTGTCTTGGATACGCAGTATTTT	CASSVLDTQYF
TRBV28	TRBD1	TRBJ1-4	NA	TGTGCCAGCAGCAGGCGGGACAGGGATGAAAAACTGTTTTTT	CASSRRDRDEKLFF
TRBV6-1	TRBD1	TRBJ1-4	NA	TGTGCCAGCGGGGGGACAGACCAATTAAAACTGTTTTTT	CASGGTDQLKLFF
TRBV19	TRBD2	TRBJ2-4	NA	TGTGCCAGTACCACTAGCGGGAGTCCGGACATTCAGTACTTC	CASTTSGSPDIQYF
TRBV5-1	NA	TRBJ1-5	few	TGCGCCAGCAGCCCCGGGATAAACGGCAATCAGCCCCAGCATTTT	CASSPGINGNQPQHF
TRBV7-3	TRBD2	TRBJ2-1	NA	TGTGCCAGCAGATCCGGGACTAGCGGGAGCAGTCAGGATGATGAGCAGTTCTTC	CASRSGTSGSSQDDEQFF
TRBV9	TRBD2	TRBJ2-3	NA	TGTGCCAGTGGCCCCCCAGCGGGATACACAGATACGCAGTATTTT	CASGPPAGYTDTQYF
TRBV28	NA	TRBJ2-1	NA	TGTGCCAGCGCTTCCCCGGGGGAAGGGTACAATGAGCAGTTCTTC	CASASPGEGYNEQFF
TRBV27	TRBD1	TRBJ2-3	NA	TGTGCCAGCAGTTTATCGAGCGTAGGGTGGGACAGGGGGGTCCTCCAGGTAGATACGCAGTATTTT	CASSLSSVGWDRGVLQVDTQYF
TRBV11-3	NA	TRBJ2-5	NA	TGTGCCAGCAGCCAACAAGACGACAGAAGAGAGACCCAGTACTTC	CASSQQDDRRETQYF
TRBV11-2	NA	TRBJ2-5	NA	TGTGCCAGCAGCTCCCTGCGCGGAGAGACCCAGTACTTC	CASSSLRGETQYF
TRBV9	NA	TRBJ2-3	NA	TGTGCCAGCAGCGTAGATCGGACAGATACGCAGTATTTT	CASSVDRTDTQYF
TRBV5-1	TRBD1	TRBJ1-1	NA	TGCGCCAGCAGCCTAGGGACAGGCCCGATGAACACTGAAGCTTTCTTT	CASSLGTGPMNTEAFF
TRBV2	NA	TRBJ1-2	NA	TGTGCCAGCGGTTACCGAGGAGCGCCTAACTATGGCTACACCTTC	CASGYRGAPNYGYTF
TRBV12-5	NA	TRBJ2-7	NA	TGTGCTAGTGGTTCCCGGTTGGTCGGAGGTGGCGGAAGCTCCTACGAGCAGTACTTC	CASGSRLVGGGGSSYEQYF
TRBV25-1	TRBD1	TRBJ1-1	NA	TGTGCCAGCAGAGGACAGGGGGACGGCACTGAAGCTTTCTTT	CASRGQGDGTEAFF
TRBV18	NA	TRBJ2-3	NA	TGTGCCAGCTCACCACGGATTGGCGGAGAAGGCACAGATACGCAGTATTTT	CASSPRIGGEGTDTQYF
TRBV5-8	NA	TRBJ1-2	NA	TGTGCCAGCAGCGTACAGGGCCAGGGCTATGGCTACACCTTC	CASSVQGQGYGYTF
TRBV19	NA	TRBJ2-1	once	TGTGCCAGTAGTATTACCTACTACCGGGTCTCCTACAATGAGCAGTTCTTC	CASSITYYRVSYNEQFF
TRBV11-2	NA	TRBJ2-5	NA	TGTGCCAGCAGCTTACAGGGTTGGGAGACCCAGTACTTC	CASSLQGWETQYF
TRBV5-1	TRBD2	TRBJ2-7	NA	TGCGCCAGCAGCTCAGCGGGATCCTACGAGCAGTACTTC	CASSSAGSYEQYF
TRBV19	NA	TRBJ2-6	NA	TGTGCCAGTAGTCTGAGTTCTGGGGCCAACGTCCTGACTTTC	CASSLSSGANVLTF
TRBV7-8	NA	TRBJ1-3	NA	TGTGCCAGCAGTTTTACATGGCCTGGAAACACCATATATTTT	CASSFTWPGNTIYF